Following are 23 T cell receptor beta chains from one sample sequenced in a study of beta chain features in type 1 diabetes. Whole-study findings and limits: Moderate but significant shortening of TCRB CDR3s was recorded in all four CD4+ subsets from Type 1 diabetes patients.

cDNA synthesis used the whole RNA isolate, giving expressed TCRB sequences. TCRdb keeps only in-frame clones here, not all; method: immunoSEQ multiplex PCR. The table includes fewer than 25,000 clones, about two thirds detected once. These receptors have no known antigen. The specimen sequenced was Tregs from blood. All receptors come from a man younger than 35 with type 1 diabetes.

The rearrangement links TRBV4-2 to TRBJ2-7, with TRBD1 matching over 8 bases. V gave up 4 bases and J gave up 6 bases; unmatched junction bases: 8. The CDR3 extends over 14 amino acids. Looked up from germline, CDR1 is LGHNA and CDR2 is YNFKEQ. CDR3 bases: TGTGCCAGCAGCCCGGACAGGGCTGGGCGCGAGCAGTACTTC. Translation gives CASSPDRAGREQYF.

This clone was observed a single time. This chain links TRBV7-9 with TRBJ2-7; D unresolved. The CDR3 covers 14 residues. Between the trimmed V and J ends, which lost 5 bases and 1 base, there was a span of 12 bases. CDR1 and CDR2 (germline): SEHNR, FQNEAQ (reference sequence). The CDR3 sequence is CASSRWSNSYEQYF. CDR3 sequence (DNA): TGTGCCAGCAGCCGATGGAGCAATTCCTACGAGCAGTACTTC.

Concerning this clone itself: At one end, the junction sequence differs from germline, possibly due to a read error. V and J are TRBV6-6 and TRBJ2-7; the match to TRBD1 covers 8 bases. This CDR3 region has 16 residues. The V gene's germline CDR1 is MNHNY and CDR2 SVGAGI (reference sequence). In DNA, the CDR3 is TGTGCCAGCAGTACCCTCGGACAGGGATACCACTACGAGCAGTGCTTC. Protein product: CASSTLGQGYHYEQCF.

This sequence joins TRBV7-9 and TRBJ2-5; tentatively, D is TRBD2 (5 bases). The J call may be wrong; the DNA end is better matched by TRBJ2-7. Germline V gene sequence: CDR1 SEHNR, CDR2 FQNEAQ (reference sequence). The CDR3 length is 14 residues. As DNA, the CDR3 is TGTGCCAGCAGCAAGGACTCGCCCCCCTACGAGCAGTACTTC. Protein: CASSKDSPPYEQYF.

This clone showed up just a few times. CDR3 sequence (DNA): TGTGCCAGCAGCTTGGGGACAGGGGGACCGTCCGAGCAGTACTTC. It specifies CASSLGTGGPSEQYF. The V call is TRBV7-9, the J call TRBJ2-7; 11 positions match TRBD1. CDR1 is SEHNR and CDR2 is FQNEAQ in the germline V gene (reference sequence). This CDR3 contains 15 residues. V was clipped by 3 bases and J by 6 bases; unmatched bases: 7.

This rearrangement joins TRBV5-1 to TRBJ2-5, with 8 bases identical to TRBD2. CDR1 is SGHRS and CDR2 is YFSETQ in the germline V gene. V trimming: 4 bases; J trimming: 5 bases; junction bases outside the gene matches: 10. The length of the CDR3 is 15 residues. The CDR3 here is CASSPDGTRGETQYF. The CDR3 DNA reads TGCGCCAGCAGCCCGGATGGGACTAGGGGCGAGACCCAGTACTTC.

This clone was picked up a small number of times. V is TRBV4-3 and J is TRBJ2-1, with no clear D. V was cut by 4 bases and J by 4 bases, with 2 bases left in between. The CDR3 extends over 11 amino acids. CDR1 is LGHNA, CDR2 YSLEER, per germline. The CDR3 loop is CASSPYNEQFF. Written as DNA, the CDR3 is TGCGCCAGCAGCCCGTACAATGAGCAGTTCTTC.

The chain recombines TRBV30 with TRBJ1-1; TRBD1 matches 12 bases. Germline V gives CDR1 GTSNPN, CDR2 SVGIG (reference sequence). The CDR3 extends over 15 amino acids. Trimming removed 6 bases from V and 2 bases from J; junction bases left unmatched: 7. The CDR3 loop is CACTGTGGLNTEAFF. In DNA, the CDR3 is TGTGCCTGCACCGGGACAGGGGGCTTAAACACTGAAGCTTTCTTT.

The chain joins TRBV28 to TRBJ2-3; no clear D. Germline lookup yields CDR1 MDHEN and CDR2 SYDVKM. The CDR3 spans 12 residues. Trimming left V 8 bases short and J 0 bases short, with 6 bases between. CDR3 in amino acids: CASLESTDTQYF. The DNA for the CDR3 is TGTGCCAGCCTTGAGAGCACAGATACGCAGTATTTT.

This chain connects TRBV5-1 to TRBJ2-1; D perhaps matches TRBD1 (6 bases). Trimming left V 5 bases short and J 3 bases short, with 12 bases between. This CDR3 spans 14 amino acids. The germline V gene encodes CDR1 SGHRS and CDR2 YFSETQ. This CDR3 reads CASRRQGSYNEQFF. The CDR3 bases are TGCGCCAGCAGACGTCAGGGGAGCTACAATGAGCAGTTCTTC. Based on the CDR3 plus reference TRBV5-1 and TRBJ2-1, the full variable domain is KAGVTQTPRYLIKTRGQQVTLSCSPISGHRSVSWYQQTPGQGLQFLFEYFSETQRNKGNFPGRFSGRQFSNSRSEMNVSTLELGDSALYLCASRRQGSYNEQFFGPGTRLTVL.

On this clone: Other DNA sequences in this specimen translate into the identical CDR3. The gene calls are TRBV7-9 and TRBJ2-1; possible D gene TRBD2, 6 bases. The CDR3 totals 14 residues. Germline CDR1 is SEHNR and CDR2 is FQNEAQ (reference sequence). Trimming pared 5 bases from V and 7 bases from J, leaving 15 bases between. The CDR3 spells CASSVSHRGNEQFF. CDR3 nucleotides: TGTGCCAGCAGCGTTTCCCATCGGGGGAATGAGCAGTTCTTC.

The chain employs TRBV2 and TRBJ1-5; weak D call: TRBD1 (5 bases). Trimming removed 6 bases at V and 9 bases at J, with 15 bases between. This CDR3 is 13 amino acids long. Per germline, CDR1 SNHLY and CDR2 FYNNEI. As DNA, the CDR3 is TGTGCCAGCAGGGGGGGGGTCGGCCGGCCCCAGCATTTT. Its translation is CASRGGVGRPQHF.

V and J are TRBV7-9 and TRBJ1-1; D remains unclear. Germline CDR1 reads SEHNR; CDR2 reads FQNEAQ (reference sequence). V lost 2 bases, J lost 0 bases, and 4 bases lay in between. This CDR3 spans 13 amino acids. The CDR3 DNA follows: TGTGCCAGCAGCTTACGGTTGAACACTGAAGCTTTCTTT. Protein: CASSLRLNTEAFF.

The chain uses TRBV28 and TRBJ2-7, with a tentative D call TRBD1 (5 bases). The germline CDR1 and CDR2 sequences are MDHEN and SYDVKM. The CDR3 has 12 amino acids. V was shortened by 3 bases and J by 5 bases, with 8 bases between the two germline ends. The CDR3, as DNA: TGTGCCAGCAGTTTGGCAGGGAACGAGCAGTACTTC. This gives the protein CASSLAGNEQYF.

The chain combines TRBV10-3 with TRBJ1-1; unclear D gene. The ends were cut back, 3 bases at V and 5 bases at J, with 10 bases in the middle. The CDR3 totals 13 residues. Germline lookup yields CDR1 ENHRY and CDR2 SYGVKD. The CDR3 coding sequence is TGTGCCATCAGTGAACCGGGAGGTACTGAAGCTTTCTTT. Its translation: CAISEPGGTEAFF.

The V and J genes are TRBV7-8 and TRBJ2-3; the match to TRBD2 covers 16 bases. This CDR3 comprises 15 residues. The V gene end was trimmed by 1 base and the J gene end by 11 bases; junction bases not matched to a gene: 3. Germline lookup yields CDR1 SGHVS and CDR2 FQNEAQ. CDR3 region: CASSLVGLAGGGQYF. In DNA, the CDR3 is TGTGCCAGCAGCTTAGTGGGACTAGCGGGAGGGGGGCAGTATTTT. Together with reference TRBV7-8 and TRBJ2-3, the CDR3 gives the full variable domain: GAGVSQSPRYKVAKRGQDVALRCDPISGHVSLFWYQQALGQGPEFLTYFQNEAQLDKSGLPSDRFFAERPEGSVSTLKIQRTQQEDSAVYLCASSLVGLAGGGQYFGPGTRLTVL.

This clone was counted only a few times. The V and J genes are TRBV12-5 and TRBJ2-2; 7 nucleotides align to TRBD1. The CDR3 contains 13 residues. Trimming removed 5 bases from V and 6 bases from J; junction bases left unmatched: 3. The germline V gene encodes CDR1 LGHNT and CDR2 FRNRAP. The CDR3 nucleotides read TGTGCTAGTGGTCCACAGGGGTCCGGGGAGCTGTTTTTT. The encoded protein is CASGPQGSGELFF.

This clone has just a few counts. The genes are TRBV7-9 and TRBJ2-3, with D perhaps TRBD2 (6 bases). CDR1 is SEHNR, CDR2 FQNEAQ, per germline (reference sequence). The CDR3 covers 13 residues. V lost 2 bases and J lost 5, with 8 bases in between. CDR3 sequence reads: CASSLLGGDTQYF. CDR3 nucleotide sequence: TGTGCCAGCAGCTTACTGGGGGGAGATACGCAGTATTTT.

The chain combines TRBV9 with TRBJ2-7; 7 bases map to TRBD2. J gave up 3 bases and V 0 bases, and 0 bases lay outside the gene matches. The CDR3 has 13 amino acids. Germline CDR1 SGDLS, CDR2 YYNGEE. The CDR3 is CASSVGTSYEQYF. Here the CDR3 DNA reads TGTGCCAGCAGCGTAGGGACTAGCTACGAGCAGTACTTC.

Relative to its sample, this clone is medium-sized. The V call is TRBV7-2, the J call TRBJ1-5; D might be TRBD1 (6 bases). Germline values: CDR1 SGHTA, CDR2 FQGNSA. The CDR3 runs 15 residues. Trimming left V 5 bases short and J 13 bases short, with 24 bases between. The CDR3 here is CASSPRLRWDTPQHF. CDR3 in DNA: TGTGCCAGCAGCCCCCGGTTAAGGTGGGACACCCCTCAGCATTTT.

The chain recombines TRBV7-9 with TRBJ1-1; maybe TRBD1 (6 bases). Trimming cost V 4 bases and J 7 bases, with 16 bases left between them. Germline V lookup: CDR1 SEHNR, CDR2 FQNEAQ (reference sequence). The CDR3 runs to 14 residues. The CDR3 region is CASSWGGQGIEAFF. The CDR3 nucleotides are TGTGCCAGCAGCTGGGGGGGGCAGGGCATTGAAGCTTTCTTT.

The chain carries TRBV5-4 and TRBJ2-1, with D possibly being TRBD2 (5 bases). The V end was cut by 1 base, the J end by 2 bases, with 10 bases between. Germline assignment: CDR1 SGHNT and CDR2 YYREEE (reference sequence). This CDR3 has 15 amino acids. As DNA, the CDR3 is TGTGCCAGCAGCTTGACTGAGGGCCCCTACAATGAGCAGTTCTTC. This encodes CASSLTEGPYNEQFF.

This chain uses TRBV2 with TRBJ1-6; TRBD1 aligns across 7 bases. V gave up 6 bases and J gave up 2 bases; unmatched junction bases: 19. The CDR3 is 20 amino acids. Germline-derived CDR1 and CDR2 are SNHLY and FYNNEI. The CDR3 nucleotides read TGTGCCAGCAGCGAGAGAATCACAACAGGGGAATTGACCTATAATTCACCCCTCCACTTT. Amino acid sequence: CASSERITTGELTYNSPLHF.